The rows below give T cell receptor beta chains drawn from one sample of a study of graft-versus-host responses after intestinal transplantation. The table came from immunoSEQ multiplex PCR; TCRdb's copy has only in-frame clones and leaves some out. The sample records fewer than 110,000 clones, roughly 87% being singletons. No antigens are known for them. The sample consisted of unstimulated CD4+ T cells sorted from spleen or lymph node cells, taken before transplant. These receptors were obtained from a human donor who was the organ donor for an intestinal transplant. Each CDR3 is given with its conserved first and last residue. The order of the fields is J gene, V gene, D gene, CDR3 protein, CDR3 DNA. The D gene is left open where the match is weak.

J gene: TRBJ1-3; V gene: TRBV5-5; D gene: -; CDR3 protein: CASSPLGPASSGNTIYF; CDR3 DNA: TGTGCCAGCAGCCCCCTGGGTCCGGCATCCTCTGGAAACACCATATATTTT
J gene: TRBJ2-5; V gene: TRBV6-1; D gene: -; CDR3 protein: CASSEETQYF; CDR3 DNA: TGTGCCAGCAGTGAAGAGACCCAGTACTTC
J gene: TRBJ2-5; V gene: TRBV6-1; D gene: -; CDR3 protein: CASSLDGHQETQYF; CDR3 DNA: TGTGCCAGCAGTCTAGACGGGCACCAAGAGACCCAGTACTTC
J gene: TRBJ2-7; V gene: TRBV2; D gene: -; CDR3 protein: CASMPGTQLSYEQYF; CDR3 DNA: TGTGCCAGCATGCCAGGGACACAGCTCTCCTACGAGCAGTACTTC
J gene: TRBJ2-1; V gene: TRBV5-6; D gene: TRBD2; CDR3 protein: CASSYGLAGFLEQFF; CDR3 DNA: TGTGCCAGCAGCTACGGACTAGCGGGGTTTTTAGAGCAGTTCTTC
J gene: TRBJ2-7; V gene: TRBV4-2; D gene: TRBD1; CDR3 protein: CASSVPTGTGFYEQYF; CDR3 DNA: TGTGCCAGCAGTGTGCCCACCGGGACAGGGTTCTACGAGCAGTACTTC
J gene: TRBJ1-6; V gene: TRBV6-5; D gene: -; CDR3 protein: CASSTQGRDSPLHF; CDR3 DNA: TGTGCCAGCAGTACACAGGGTAGGGATTCACCCCTCCACTTT
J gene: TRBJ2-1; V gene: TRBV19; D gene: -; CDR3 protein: CASSVTRPPVQFF; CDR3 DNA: TGTGCCAGTAGTGTCACTAGGCCCCCGGTTCAGTTCTTC
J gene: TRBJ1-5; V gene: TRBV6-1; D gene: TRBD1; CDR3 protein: CASDQGAGNQPQHF; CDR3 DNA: TGTGCCAGCGACCAGGGGGCGGGCAATCAGCCCCAGCATTTT
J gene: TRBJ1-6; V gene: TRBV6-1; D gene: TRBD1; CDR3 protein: CASSGGPGEGAGSPLHF; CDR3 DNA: TGTGCCAGCAGTGGGGGGCCGGGGGAGGGGGCCGGTTCACCCCTCCACTTT
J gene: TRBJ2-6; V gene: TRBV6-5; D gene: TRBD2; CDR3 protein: CASSFLAGGANVLTF; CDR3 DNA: TGTGCCAGCAGTTTTCTAGCGGGAGGGGCCAACGTCCTGACTTTC
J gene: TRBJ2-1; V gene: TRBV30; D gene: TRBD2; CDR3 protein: CAWSSGGYNEQFF; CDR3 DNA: TGTGCCTGGTCCTCGGGGGGCTACAATGAGCAGTTCTTC
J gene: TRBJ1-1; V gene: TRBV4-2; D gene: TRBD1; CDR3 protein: CASSQVDRDYTEAFF; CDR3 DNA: TGTGCCAGCAGCCAAGTAGACAGGGACTACACTGAAGCTTTCTTT
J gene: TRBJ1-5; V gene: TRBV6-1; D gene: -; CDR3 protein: CASSGPNQPQHF; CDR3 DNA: TGTGCCAGCAGTGGGCCAAATCAGCCCCAGCATTTT
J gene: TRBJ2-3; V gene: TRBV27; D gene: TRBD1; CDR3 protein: CASSLKTGATDTQYF; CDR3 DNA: TGTGCCAGCAGTTTAAAGACAGGGGCGACAGATACGCAGTATTTT
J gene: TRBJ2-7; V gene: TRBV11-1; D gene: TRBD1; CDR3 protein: CASSLAWTGSYEQYF; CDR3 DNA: TGTGCCAGCAGCTTAGCCTGGACAGGGAGCTACGAGCAGTACTTC
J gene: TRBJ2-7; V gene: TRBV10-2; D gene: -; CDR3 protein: CASTLSGAYEQYF; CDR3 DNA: TGCGCCAGCACCCTGAGTGGGGCGTACGAGCAGTACTTC
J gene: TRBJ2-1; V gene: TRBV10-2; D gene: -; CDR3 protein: CASTAPLSMEQFF; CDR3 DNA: TGCGCCAGCACCGCCCCACTTTCTATGGAGCAGTTCTTC